This paragraph reports one T cell receptor beta chain. Its antigen is still unknown. Repertoires were generated with immunoSEQ multiplex PCR, while TCRdb's copy carries only in-frame clones and drops some. The sample has over 80,000 clones; around nine tenths are singletons. The data are from a study of OX40 agonist ivuxolimab in advanced cancers. The wider study: Ivuxolimab, an antibody that agonizes OX40 (CD134), was administered to the patients. Study findings and constraints: On average, CD8+ T cells showed a greater number of expanded clones than CD4+.

Trimming left V 2 bases short and J 5 bases short, with 10 bases between. Germline-derived CDR1 and CDR2 are MNHNS and SASEGT. The CDR3 covers 14 residues. The chain combines TRBV6-1 with TRBJ1-5; D is possibly TRBD1 (5 bases). The source material was CD4+ or CD8+ T cells sorted from blood, sampled in a trial of the OX40 agonist ivuxolimab. The receptor comes from an adult with an advanced solid tumor such as melanoma, head and neck, liver or kidney cancer. The CDR3 is CASSEIEGHQPQHF. The CDR3 nucleotides read TGTGCCAGCAGTGAAATAGAGGGGCATCAGCCCCAGCATTTT.